This T cell receptor beta chain originates from a study of CD8 T cells in Susac syndrome. This clonotype turned up a few times. Sequencing of TCR beta was carried out in blood CD8+ and CD4+ T cells. The CD8+ and CD4+ T cells were negatively isolated, with the TEMRA cells enriched by FACS. cDNA came from about 0.5 to 1 ug RNA primed by random hexamers. An immunoSEQ multiplex PCR generated amplified TCR beta CDR3 products spanning 54 Vbeta and 13 Jbeta. MiXCR, run by TCRdb on the immunoSEQ multiplex PCR reads, gives a single entry per CDR3 protein. The table records roughly 200,000 distinct CDR3 sequences, over 85% of them present only once. The origin of this receptor is a human donor in good health. The sequenced material came from CD4+ T cells from PBMCs.

The CDR3 DNA reads as TGCAGTGCTAGACAGGGGGGAGAGACCCAGTACTTC. As protein: CSARQGGETQYF. This chain connects TRBV20-1 to TRBJ2-5; a possible D gene is TRBD1 (7 bases). This CDR3 contains 12 residues. Germline V gene data show CDR1 as DFQATT and CDR2 as SNEGSKA (reference sequence). V lost 2 bases, J lost 4 bases, and 8 bases lay in between.